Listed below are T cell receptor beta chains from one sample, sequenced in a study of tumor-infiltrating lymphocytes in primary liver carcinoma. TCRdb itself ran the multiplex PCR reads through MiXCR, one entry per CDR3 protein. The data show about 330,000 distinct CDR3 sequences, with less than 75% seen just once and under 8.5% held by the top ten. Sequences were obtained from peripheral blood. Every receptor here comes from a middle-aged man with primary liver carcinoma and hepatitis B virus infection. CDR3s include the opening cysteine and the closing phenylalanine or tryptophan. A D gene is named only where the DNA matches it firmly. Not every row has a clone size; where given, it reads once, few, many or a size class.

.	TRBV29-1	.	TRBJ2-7	TGCAGCGTTTTGTTGGTACTATCGTCGTACGAGCAGTACTTC	CSVLLVLSSYEQYF
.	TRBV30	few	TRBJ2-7	TGTGCCTGGAGTAGGGACGACTTACGGCGCGAGCAGTACTTC	CAWSRDDLRREQYF
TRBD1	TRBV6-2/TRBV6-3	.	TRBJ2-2	TGTGCCATCAGTTTACAGGGGACCGGGGAGCTGTTTTTT	CAISLQGTGELFF
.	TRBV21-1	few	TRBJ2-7	TGTGCCAGCAGCAAGAACGAGGGATCCTACGAGCAGTACTTC	CASSKNEGSYEQYF
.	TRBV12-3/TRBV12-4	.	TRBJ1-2	TGTGCCAGGAGTGCAAATACGGGGGGCGTCTTCTGCGGCTACACCTTC	CARSANTGGVFCGYTF
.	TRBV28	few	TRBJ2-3	TGTGCCAGCAGTGTCAGCACAGATACGCAGTATTTT	CASSVSTDTQYF
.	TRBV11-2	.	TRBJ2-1	TGTACCAGCAGCTTCGGTACAGGATACAATGAGCAGTTCTTC	CTSSFGTGYNEQFF
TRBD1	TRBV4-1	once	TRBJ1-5	TGCGCCTGCAGCCAAGGTCCAGGGGGGGACCAGCCCCAGCATTTT	CACSQGPGGDQPQHF
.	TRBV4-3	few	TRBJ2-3	TGCGCCAGCAGCCCCACCAGGGGGGCGGGGATTTTCACAGATACGCAGTATTTT	CASSPTRGAGIFTDTQYF
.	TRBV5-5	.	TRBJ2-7	TGTGCCAGCAGCATGGGGCCCTACGAGCAGTACTTC	CASSMGPYEQYF
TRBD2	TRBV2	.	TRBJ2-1	TGTGCCAGCAGGCCGGGACTAGCTGGTATGAATGAGCAGTTCTTC	CASRPGLAGMNEQFF
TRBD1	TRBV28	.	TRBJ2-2	TGTGCCAGCAGTTTGCTCTTGAGACAGGGGTCGGACACCGGGGAGCTGTTTTTT	CASSLLLRQGSDTGELFF
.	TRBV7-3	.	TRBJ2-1	TGTGCCAGCAGCCCAGGGGGGGGGTATATGTATGAGCAGTTCTTC	CASSPGGGYMYEQFF
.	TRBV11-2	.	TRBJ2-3	TGTGCCAGCAGCTTAGAGCCCTTCGCTAGCACAGATACGCAATGTTTT	CASSLEPFASTDTQCF
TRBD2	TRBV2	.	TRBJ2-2	TGTGCCAGCCCTCTGATGGCGGGAGGGAAGTGGAACGGGGAGCTGTTTTTT	CASPLMAGGKWNGELFF
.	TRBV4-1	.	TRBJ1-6	TGCGCCAGCCAAGATCGTAGGACCGGGAATTCACCCCTCCACTTT	CASQDRRTGNSPLHF
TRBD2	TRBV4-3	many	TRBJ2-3	TGCGCCAGCAGCCAAGCAACCGAGCGGGAGGTTCTATCTAGCACAGATACGCAGTATTTT	CASSQATEREVLSSTDTQYF
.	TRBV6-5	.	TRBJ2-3	TGTGCCAGCAGTTACGGGGAAGGGGGCACAGATACGCAGTATTTT	CASSYGEGGTDTQYF
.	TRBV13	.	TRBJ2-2	TGTGCCAGCAGTCGCCTAGGAACCGGGGAGCTGCTCTTT	CASSRLGTGELLF
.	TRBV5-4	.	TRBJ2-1	TGTGCCAGCAGCTCGGCGGGGAGTGGGTACAATGAGCAGTTCTTC	CASSSAGSGYNEQFF
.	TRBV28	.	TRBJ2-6	TGTGCCAGCAGTTTAGTTAAGGGCTTGGGCCGGTTCACCAGCAACGTCCTGACTTTC	CASSLVKGLGRFTSNVLTF
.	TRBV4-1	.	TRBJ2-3	TGCGCCAGCAGCCAATCTTTGGGGAAGGAACGCACAGATACGCAGTATTTT	CASSQSLGKERTDTQYF
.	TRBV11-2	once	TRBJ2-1	TGTGTCAGCAGCCCCCAAAACTTAAGTGAGCAGTTCTTC	CVSSPQNLSEQFF
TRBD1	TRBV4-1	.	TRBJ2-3	TGCGCCAGCAGCCTTTCGAGACAGGGAACAGATACTCAGTATTTT	CASSLSRQGTDTQYF
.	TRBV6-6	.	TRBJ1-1	TGCGCCAGCAGCTCCTGGGCAGGACCGAACACTGAAGCTTTCTTT	CASSSWAGPNTEAFF
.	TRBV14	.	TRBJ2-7	TGTGCCAGCAGTCAAGGATTAGACTTACCCTACGAGCAGTACTTC	CASSQGLDLPYEQYF
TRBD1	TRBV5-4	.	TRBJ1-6	TGTACTACCGACTTGGACAGGCAAAATTCACCCCTCCACTTT	CTTDLDRQNSPLHF
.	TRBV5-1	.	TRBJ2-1	TGCGCCAGCAGCCCCGGGACACCGAGCTACAATGAGCAGTTCTTC	CASSPGTPSYNEQFF
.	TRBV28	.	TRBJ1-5	TGTGCCAGCAGTCACCGGACCTTCAATCAGCCCCAGCATTTT	CASSHRTFNQPQHF
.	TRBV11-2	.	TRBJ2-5	TGTGCCAGTAACCTGCAGTTCGGCCAAGAGACCCAGTACTTC	CASNLQFGQETQYF
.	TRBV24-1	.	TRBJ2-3	TGTGCCACCAATGAGAGACAGGAGTGGGATACGGAGTATTTT	CATNERQEWDTEYF
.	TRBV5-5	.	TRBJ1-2	TGTGCCAGCAGCCTGGGACAAGGGATTGGGGAGAGTTATGGTTACACCTTC	CASSLGQGIGESYGYTF
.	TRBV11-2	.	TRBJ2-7	TGTGCCAGCAGCTTAGGGACGGCCAATATGGGGTTCTCCTACGAGCAGTACTTC	CASSLGTANMGFSYEQYF
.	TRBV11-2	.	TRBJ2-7	TGTGCCAGCACCTCCAACGCCATGACAGCCCAGTACTTC	CASTSNAMTAQYF
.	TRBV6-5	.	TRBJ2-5	TGTGCCAGCAGTTACTTTTCAGGGCAAGAGACCCAGTACTTC	CASSYFSGQETQYF
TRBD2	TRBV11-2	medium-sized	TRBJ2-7	TGTGCCAGCAGCTTATCTTCTAGCGGGAGGACCAGCCTGTACTTC	CASSLSSSGRTSLYF
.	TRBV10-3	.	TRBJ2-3	TGTGCCATCAGTCCCACCACAGATGCGCAGTATTTT	CAISPTTDAQYF
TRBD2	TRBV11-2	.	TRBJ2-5	TGTGCCAGCAGCCGAGGGACTAGCGGGACCCAGTACTTC	CASSRGTSGTQYF
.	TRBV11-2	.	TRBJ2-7	TGTGCCAGCAGCTACCCGGTCCAGCGGCACGAGCAGTACTTC	CASSYPVQRHEQYF
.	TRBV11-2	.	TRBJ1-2	TGTGCCAGTAGCTCCCTAGGTGGCTACACCTTC	CASSSLGGYTF
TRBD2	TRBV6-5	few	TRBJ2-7	TGTGCCAGCAGCCGGGGACTAGCGGGAGGTCACATCTACGAGCAGTACTTC	CASSRGLAGGHIYEQYF
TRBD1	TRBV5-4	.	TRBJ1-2	TGTGCCGCCCGGGGGGACAGTGGGCTTGGCTACACCTTC	CAARGDSGLGYTF
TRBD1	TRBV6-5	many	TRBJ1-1	TGTGCCAGCAGTTACGGGGACAGGGTTGCGGCGCATTTT	CASSYGDRVAAHF
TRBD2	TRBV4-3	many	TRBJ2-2	TGCGCCAGCAGCCAAGATCCGAGCGGGGCTAACACCGGGGAGCTGTTTTTT	CASSQDPSGANTGELFF
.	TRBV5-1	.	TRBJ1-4	TGCGCCAGCAGCCTGACACCGACGAATGAAAAACTGTTTTTT	CASSLTPTNEKLFF
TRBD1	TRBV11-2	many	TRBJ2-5	TGTGCCAGCAGCTTAGCCTTGGACAGGGATCCTCGGGCCCAGTACTTC	CASSLALDRDPRAQYF
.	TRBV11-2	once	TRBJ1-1	TGTGCCAGCAGCCGCCGGCGGACAGACGTGAAAACTTTCTTT	CASSRRRTDVKTFF
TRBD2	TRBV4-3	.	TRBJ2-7	TGCGCCAGCAGCCAGGATCACCTAGCGGTCCACAATGAGCAGTACTTC	CASSQDHLAVHNEQYF